Below, 30 T cell receptor beta chains from the same sample are listed, as sequenced in a study of blood T cell repertoires in COVID-19. This table comes from immunoSEQ multiplex PCR, and its TCRdb copy is limited to in-frame clones, with some not included. The sample has 250,000 to 350,000 clones, 65% to 90% seen once; the top ten hold about an eighth. Sequenced input: peripheral blood. These receptors were collected from a woman in her 70s with COVID-19, enrolled during active disease.

This clone was observed a few times. The chain joins TRBV11-2 to TRBJ2-7, with a possible D match to TRBD1 (5 bases). The CDR3 consists of 12 residues. The germline V gene encodes CDR1 SGHAT and CDR2 FQNNGV. V was clipped by 7 bases and J by 3 bases, with 10 bases between them. The CDR3 reads CASTQGRYEQYF. CDR3 in DNA: TGTGCCAGCACCCAGGGTCGCTACGAGCAGTACTTC.

The gene calls are TRBV28 and TRBJ1-5; TRBD1 aligns across 9 bases. Losses at the gene ends were 10 bases for V and 4 bases for J; bases not matched to a gene: 8. Germline lookup yields CDR1 MDHEN and CDR2 SYDVKM. CDR3 length: 14 amino acids. CDR3 sequence: CATEDRGPNQPQHF. DNA of the CDR3: TGTGCCACCGAGGACAGGGGTCCAAATCAGCCCCAGCATTTT.

The J gene is TRBJ2-5, the V gene TRBV21-1; the table names TRBD1, a call not compared with the DNA. TRBV21-1 is a listed pseudogene. The CDR3 is 14 amino acids. CDR3 residues: CASSKDRDQETQYF. Written as DNA, the CDR3 is TGTGCCAGCAGCAAGGACAGGGACCAAGAGACCCAGTACTTC.

The chain carries TRBV18 and TRBJ2-7, with TRBD2 identical over 13 bases. Trimming took 5 bases from V and 3 from J; bases not matched to a gene: 10. This CDR3 has 17 residues. The germline V gene has CDR1 KGHSH and CDR2 LQKENI. The chain's CDR3 is CASSVTTGTSGVYEQYF. CDR3 DNA sequence: TGTGCCAGCTCAGTAACAACCGGGACTAGCGGGGTCTACGAGCAGTACTTC.

This clone occurred once. V gene TRBV6-1 combines with J gene TRBJ2-5, with 11 bases that match TRBD2. Trimming at V came to 3 bases and at J to 3 bases, leaving 0 bases not matched to a gene. Germline loops: CDR1 MNHNS, CDR2 SASEGT. The CDR3 is 14 amino acids. The CDR3 region has the DNA TGTGCCAGCAGTGAGACTAGCGGGAAAGAGACCCAGTACTTC. Translation gives CASSETSGKETQYF.

The chain employs TRBV5-4 and TRBJ2-3; TRBD1 matches at 8 bases. V was clipped by 3 bases and J by 7 bases; unmatched bases: 13. Germline CDR1 and CDR2: SGHNT and YYREEE (reference sequence). CDR3 length: 16 amino acids. The CDR3 loop is CASSSSIGQGGNTQYF. CDR3 coding DNA: TGTGCCAGCAGCTCCTCGATTGGACAGGGCGGTAATACGCAGTATTTT.

The V gene is TRBV7-9, the J gene TRBJ2-6; the D gene is possibly TRBD1 (6 bases). V gave up 3 bases and J gave up 0 bases, with 12 bases separating them. The CDR3 has 17 amino acids. In germline, CDR1 is SEHNR, CDR2 FQNEAQ (reference sequence). This CDR3 is CASSLGTSDSGANVLTF. The CDR3 DNA follows: TGTGCCAGCAGCTTGGGGACAAGTGACTCTGGGGCCAACGTCCTGACTTTC.

The J gene is TRBJ1-6, the V gene TRBV9, with TRBD1 as a possible D gene (5 bases). The germline V and J ends were trimmed by 3 bases and 6 bases, with 10 bases remaining between them. Germline-derived CDR1 and CDR2 are SGDLS and YYNGEE. The CDR3 length is 14 residues. CDR3 in amino acids: CASSATVLNSPLHF. In nucleotides, the CDR3 is TGTGCCAGCAGCGCGACAGTTCTTAATTCACCCCTCCACTTT.

J is TRBJ2-1 and V is TRBV2; weak D call: TRBD1 (5 bases). V was cut by 2 bases and J by 6 bases, with 17 bases left in between. This CDR3 has 16 residues. The germline V gene has CDR1 SNHLY and CDR2 FYNNEI. DNA for the CDR3: TGTGCCAGCAGTGAATTTCAGGGTGTGAAAGTCAATGAGCAGTTCTTC. The encoded protein is CASSEFQGVKVNEQFF. Full variable domain (outside the CDR3, taken from reference TRBV2 and TRBJ2-1): EPEVTQTPSHQVTQMGQEVILRCVPISNHLYFYWYRQILGQKVEFLVSFYNNEISEKSEIFDDQFSVERPDGSNFTLKIRSTKLEDSAMYFCASSEFQGVKVNEQFFGPGTRLTVL.

The gene calls are TRBV24-1 and TRBJ2-5, with 7 bases identical to TRBD1. Germline CDR1 and CDR2: KGHDR and SFDVKD. The CDR3 runs to 16 residues. V was pared by 2 bases and J by 3 bases, with 8 bases of the junction left unmatched. CDR3 bases: TGTGCCACCAGTGATTCACCGGGACAGTTGGAAGAGACCCAGTACTTC. Translation: CATSDSPGQLEETQYF.

V and J are TRBV9 and TRBJ2-2; TRBD2 matches 7 bases. This CDR3 is built from 15 residues. V dropped 0 bases and J dropped 7; count of bases not matched to a gene: 6. The germline CDR1 and CDR2 sequences are SGDLS and YYNGEE. The DNA for the CDR3 is TGTGCCAGCAGCGTAGGGGAGGGGAACGGCGGGGAGCTGTTTTTT. The encoded protein is CASSVGEGNGGELFF.

The gene calls are TRBV28 and TRBJ1-2; TRBD1 might be the D (6 bases). This CDR3 is built from 15 residues. The germline V and J ends were trimmed by 6 bases and 8 bases, with 22 bases remaining between them. Germline values: CDR1 MDHEN, CDR2 SYDVKM. CDR3 nucleotides: TGTGCCAGCAGGCTCGCGTTCACAGGGAATAACGGCTACACCTTC. It yields the protein CASRLAFTGNNGYTF.

The CDR3 sequence: CASLQNRGEGTGELFF. In DNA form, the CDR3 reads TGTGCCAGCCTGCAAAACAGGGGAGAGGGCACCGGGGAGCTGTTTTTT. The chain carries TRBV27 and TRBJ2-2; 7 bases agree with TRBD1. The CDR3 runs 16 residues. V lost 8 bases and J lost 4; bases outside the gene matches: 13. CDR1 is MNHEY, CDR2 SMNVEV, per germline (reference sequence).

The chain combines TRBV5-6 with TRBJ2-7; D might be TRBD2 (7 bases). Germline CDR1 SGHDT, CDR2 YYEEEE. The ends were cut back, 4 bases at V and 2 bases at J, with 19 bases in the middle. The CDR3 length is 16 residues. CDR3 sequence (DNA): TGTGCCAGCAGCCTCCTGGGCGGGGGCACTACCTACGAGCAGTACTTC. It codes for CASSLLGGGTTYEQYF.

This rearrangement joins TRBV2 to TRBJ1-6, with 9 bases lining up with TRBD1. The CDR3 loop spans 16 amino acids. J was trimmed by 8 bases and V by 4 bases; bases with no gene match: 9. Germline V CDR1 and CDR2: SNHLY, FYNNEI. CDR3 loop: CASSALGQGQDSPLHF. In nucleotides, the CDR3 is TGTGCCAGCAGTGCACTGGGACAGGGTCAGGATTCACCCCTCCACTTT.

J is TRBJ1-2 and V is TRBV5-8; D is uncertain. Trimming stripped 4 bases from V and 2 bases from J, with 12 bases between. From germline, CDR1 is SGHTS and CDR2 YDEGEE. There are 14 residues in the CDR3. The CDR3 nucleotides are TGTGCCAGCAGCCCATGGCGGGAGAACTATGGCTACACCTTC. Its protein product is CASSPWRENYGYTF.

The J gene is TRBJ2-3, the V gene TRBV5-1; 10 nucleotides agree with TRBD2. Germline values: CDR1 SGHRS, CDR2 YFSETQ. The CDR3 runs 15 residues. V was pared by 2 bases and J by 1 base, with 1 base of the junction left unmatched. The CDR3 nucleotides read TGCGCCAGCAGCTTTCTAGCGGGGGGCACAGATACGCAGTATTTT. It yields the protein CASSFLAGGTDTQYF.

The rearrangement joins TRBV12-5 to TRBJ2-1; weak D call: TRBD2 (6 bases). Germline CDR1 is LGHNT and CDR2 is FRNRAP. The CDR3 consists of 16 residues. V dropped 4 bases and J dropped 4 bases, with 17 bases sitting between them. The CDR3 nucleotides read TGTGCTAGTGGTTGGTTGACGCGGGGCCCATACAATGAGCAGTTCTTC. Its translation is CASGWLTRGPYNEQFF.

V is TRBV3-1 (or the pseudogene TRBV3-2) and J is TRBJ1-6; D may be TRBD1 (5 bases). Germline V gene lookup returns CDR1 LGHDT and CDR2 YNNKEL (reference sequence). V lost 4 bases to trimming and J lost 8 bases, with 9 bases between them. This CDR3 has 13 amino acids. Here the CDR3 reads CASSPTTDSPLHF. As DNA, the CDR3 is TGTGCCAGCAGCCCCACGACAGATTCACCCCTCCACTTT.

The chain employs TRBV15 and TRBJ2-7; 10 positions agree with TRBD1. Germline values: CDR1 LNHNV, CDR2 YYDKDF (reference sequence). The length of the CDR3 is 16 residues. The V and J ends lost 1 base and 4 bases, in that order; junction bases with no gene match: 7. For the CDR3, the DNA is TGTGCCACCAGCAGAGCGACAGGGGGCTTCGGGTACGAGCAGTACTTC. Translated, it gives CATSRATGGFGYEQYF. The entire variable domain, with the rest obtained from reference TRBV15 and TRBJ2-7, is as follows: DAMVIQNPRYQVTQFGKPVTLSCSQTLNHNVMYWYQQKSSQAPKLLFHYYDKDFNNEADTPDNFQSRRPNTSFCFLDIRSPGLGDTAMYLCATSRATGGFGYEQYFGPGTRLTVT.

This chain connects TRBV11-1 to TRBJ1-2; D gene uncertain. The CDR3 is 13 residues long. The ends were cut back, 5 bases at V and 2 bases at J, with 9 bases in the middle. Germline values: CDR1 SGHAT, CDR2 FQDESV (reference sequence). CDR3 in amino acids: CASSPAGNYGYTF. CDR3 coding DNA: TGTGCCAGCAGCCCCGCCGGGAACTATGGCTACACCTTC.

V usage is TRBV28 and J usage is TRBJ1-5; 8 bases agree with TRBD1. This CDR3 has 16 amino acids. Germline trimming cut 4 bases from V and 8 bases from J; bases unmatched to any gene: 13. The germline gives CDR1 MDHEN, CDR2 SYDVKM. The CDR3 coding sequence is TGTGCCAGCAGTTCGGGGACAGGATCGACTAGGGAGCCCCAGCATTTT. It translates to CASSSGTGSTREPQHF.

This chain joins TRBV20-1 and TRBJ2-2, with TRBD2 matching 9 bases. V lost 3 bases, J lost 6 bases, and 8 bases stayed unmatched. The CDR3 has 15 amino acids. The V gene's germline CDR1 is DFQATT and CDR2 SNEGSKA (reference sequence). The CDR3 here is CSASGGGGASGELFF. CDR3 bases: TGCAGTGCTAGTGGAGGCGGGGGGGCCTCCGGGGAGCTGTTTTTT.

The rearrangement uses TRBV27 and TRBJ1-2, with a tentative D call TRBD1 (5 bases). Germline values: CDR1 MNHEY, CDR2 SMNVEV (reference sequence). The CDR3 runs 11 residues. V was cut by 5 bases and J by 6 bases, with 7 bases left in between. CDR3 nucleotide sequence: TGTGCCAGCAGTGCGGGGGATGGCTACACCTTC. Translation gives CASSAGDGYTF.

This sequence joins TRBV10-3 and TRBJ2-1, with a tentative D call TRBD1 (6 bases). CDR3 length equals 14 residues. Germline lookup yields CDR1 ENHRY and CDR2 SYGVKD. Trimming removed 5 bases from V and 7 bases from J, with 15 bases in between. CDR3 nucleotides: TGTGCCATCAGTCGACAGGCCCAGGGGAATGAGCAGTTCTTC. Amino acids: CAISRQAQGNEQFF.

The CDR3 bases are TGTGCCACCAGCAGAGGTCCAGGGAAACGTAGCAATCAGCCCCAGCATTTT. It is translated as CATSRGPGKRSNQPQHF. The chain recombines TRBV15 with TRBJ1-5; D perhaps matches TRBD1 (5 bases). This CDR3 has 17 residues. V lost 1 base and J 0 bases, leaving 13 bases between the germline ends. Germline loops: CDR1 LNHNV, CDR2 YYDKDF (reference sequence).

CDR3 in amino acids: CASSSTDRGFYYEQYF. In DNA, the CDR3 is TGTGCCAGCAGTTCCACTGACAGGGGGTTCTATTACGAGCAGTACTTC. The chain carries TRBV27 and TRBJ2-7, with 9 nucleotides matching TRBD1. The length of the CDR3 is 16 residues. J lost 4 bases, V lost 4 bases, and 11 bases had no gene match. Germline V CDR1 and CDR2: MNHEY, SMNVEV (reference sequence).

V and J are TRBV6-2 or TRBV6-3 and TRBJ2-3, with TRBD2 identical over 11 bases. V dropped 5 bases and J dropped 2; count of bases not matched to a gene: 6. Germline CDR1 reads MNHEY; CDR2 reads SVGEGT. The CDR3 loop spans 16 amino acids. CDR3 sequence reads: CASSRGTSGFTDTQYF. As DNA, the CDR3 is TGTGCCAGCAGTCGGGGGACTAGCGGATTCACAGATACGCAGTATTTT.

This clone was recorded only once. The chain has TRBV28 and TRBJ1-6; 10 positions agree with TRBD1. V lost 3 bases to trimming and J lost 4 bases; unmatched junction nucleotides: 9. The CDR3 runs to 18 residues. Germline V CDR1 and CDR2: MDHEN, SYDVKM. The CDR3 sequence: CASSLAGQGGFYNSPLHF. The CDR3 DNA reads TGTGCCAGCAGTTTGGCCGGACAGGGGGGGTTTTATAATTCACCCCTCCACTTT. The full variable domain, its missing parts supplied by reference TRBV28 and TRBJ1-6, is DVKVTQSSRYLVKRTGEKVFLECVQDMDHENMFWYRQDPGLGLRLIYFSYDVKMKEKGDIPEGYSVSREKKERFSLILESASTNQTSMYLCASSLAGQGGFYNSPLHFGNGTRLTVT.

V and J are TRBV7-8 and TRBJ2-7; 8 positions match TRBD2. Germline V gene data show CDR1 as SGHVS and CDR2 as FQNEAQ. The CDR3 runs 15 residues. The V segment lost 4 bases and the J segment 2 bases; nucleotides outside the gene matches: 7. The CDR3 DNA sequence: TGTGCCAGCAGCTCGGGGGGGGGTTTGGCCTACGAGCAGTACTTC. Translated, it gives CASSSGGGLAYEQYF.